This passage covers 20 T cell receptor beta chains from one sample sequenced in a study of patients and donors after allogeneic stem cell transplantation. One entry per CDR3 protein, called by TCRdb with MiXCR from the RT-PCR reads. Of 920,000 or so distinct CDR3 sequences in the sample, 15% to 20% were seen once. The sample consisted of blood, either unsorted or a sorted T cell fraction (not recorded which). These receptors all stem from a human donor who was either an allogeneic HSCT recipient or a stem cell or donor lymphocyte infusion donor (not recorded which). It is not recorded whose cells these are; they may come from a transplant donor.

The sample holds a few counts of this clonotype. The CDR3 here is CSASETRGINSPLHF. The DNA for the CDR3 is TGCAGTGCTAGCGAGACACGCGGCATAAATTCACCCCTCCACTTT. The chain combines TRBV20-1 with TRBJ1-6; D is unclear. The V end was cut by 3 bases, the J end by 7 bases, with 16 bases between. Per germline, CDR1 DFQATT and CDR2 SNEGSKA (reference sequence). The CDR3 extends over 15 amino acids.

The chain employs TRBV24-1 and TRBJ2-1; D gene ambiguous. CDR1 and CDR2 (germline): KGHDR, SFDVKD. Trimming left V 6 bases short and J 2 bases short, with 10 bases between. The CDR3 has 14 residues. The CDR3 bases are TGTGCCACCAGTCGGCGGCAGGCCTACAATGAGCAGTTCTTC. It yields the protein CATSRRQAYNEQFF.

The V gene is TRBV6-1, the J gene TRBJ2-5; a possible D gene is TRBD2 (6 bases). The V end was cut by 1 base, the J end by 5 bases, with 11 bases between. The germline V gene has CDR1 MNHNS and CDR2 SASEGT. This CDR3 has 14 residues. In nucleotides, the CDR3 is TGTGCCAGCAGTGAAGGAAAAGGGAGGGAGACCCAGTACTTC. Translating it yields CASSEGKGRETQYF.

This clonotype was detected a few times. The rearrangement links TRBV7-9 to TRBJ2-3, with no clear D. Per germline, CDR1 SEHNR and CDR2 FQNEAQ (reference sequence). The length of the CDR3 is 15 residues. Trimming cost V 3 bases and J 4 bases, with 14 bases left between them. CDR3 residues: CASSFLLSPSDTQYF. The CDR3 nucleotides are TGTGCCAGCAGCTTTTTACTCTCACCATCAGATACGCAGTATTTT.

The rearrangement links TRBV7-3 to TRBJ2-1; D possibly corresponds to TRBD2 (6 bases). This CDR3 region has 13 residues. In germline, CDR1 is SGHTA, CDR2 FQGTGA. The V end lost 1 base, the J end lost 9 bases, and 10 bases lay between the germline ends. The CDR3: CASSLNMGGEQFF. In DNA, the CDR3 is TGTGCCAGCAGCTTAAATATGGGGGGTGAGCAGTTCTTC.

This chain links TRBV7-9 with TRBJ2-7, with D hard to call. V dropped 1 base and J dropped 6 bases, with 7 bases sitting between them. The CDR3 consists of 12 residues. Germline V lookup: CDR1 SEHNR, CDR2 FQNEAQ (reference sequence). CDR3 DNA: TGTGCCAGCAGCTTAGGTTTTTTCGAGCAGTACTTC. Amino acids: CASSLGFFEQYF.

This clonotype occurred a few times. The chain recombines TRBV27 with TRBJ1-5; possible D gene TRBD1, 5 bases. The ends were cut back, 4 bases at V and 4 bases at J, with 11 bases in the middle. This CDR3 contains 14 residues. Germline V lookup: CDR1 MNHEY, CDR2 SMNVEV (reference sequence). This chain's CDR3 is CASSSWDVNQPQHF. DNA of the CDR3: TGTGCCAGCAGTTCCTGGGACGTTAATCAGCCCCAGCATTTT.

This clonotype was counted between two and nine times. This chain joins TRBV3-1 and TRBJ1-1, with D uncertain. The germline V gene encodes CDR1 LGHDT and CDR2 YNNKEL (reference sequence). The CDR3 has 14 amino acids. V lost 1 base and J 1 base, leaving 7 bases between the germline ends. The CDR3 bases are TGTGCCAGCAGCCAAGTCTGGGGGAACACTGAAGCTTTCTTT. It is translated as CASSQVWGNTEAFF.

This clonotype was recorded at least ten times. The rearrangement links TRBV20-1 to TRBJ2-1; 11 positions agree with TRBD2. V lost 6 bases, J lost 7 bases, and 11 bases stayed unmatched. The CDR3 has 15 amino acids. CDR1 and CDR2 from the germline V gene are DFQATT and SNEGSKA (reference sequence). In nucleotides, the CDR3 is TGCAGTGCGCCTACCGGGACTAGCGGTCTTAATGAGCAGTTCTTC. It yields the protein CSAPTGTSGLNEQFF.

The CDR3: CASSPRRDSNQPQHF. The CDR3 DNA reads TGTGCCAGCAGCCCGAGACGGGATAGCAATCAGCCCCAGCATTTT. The V and J genes are TRBV6-2 or TRBV6-3 and TRBJ1-5; D not certain. Germline V gene data show CDR1 as MNHEY and CDR2 as SVGEGT. The CDR3 extends over 15 amino acids. The V end lost 6 bases, the J end lost 0 bases, and 12 bases lay between the germline ends.

This clonotype appeared many times. The CDR3 sequence is CATSMNFLYNEQFF. DNA for the CDR3: TGTGCCACCAGTATGAACTTCCTCTACAATGAGCAGTTCTTC. The chain couples TRBV24-1 to TRBJ2-1; D remains unclear. Looked up from germline, CDR1 is KGHDR and CDR2 is SFDVKD. This CDR3 comprises 14 residues. V was cut by 6 bases and J by 3 bases, with 11 bases left in between.

The sample holds a few counts of this clonotype. The chain is built from TRBV5-4 and TRBJ1-4; 8 bases fit TRBD1. With V trimmed by 4 bases and J by 10 bases, 9 bases remained unmatched. The CDR3 runs to 14 residues. Germline V gene lookup returns CDR1 SGHNT and CDR2 YYREEE (reference sequence). CDR3 loop: CASSPGQGPRKLFF. The CDR3 DNA reads TGTGCCAGCAGCCCCGGACAGGGCCCTCGAAAACTGTTTTTT.

This clonotype was seen only a few times. The chain carries TRBV5-1 and TRBJ1-4; tentatively, D is TRBD1 (5 bases). Trimming shortened V by 3 bases and J by 7 bases, and 10 bases separated the two germline ends. Germline assignment: CDR1 SGHRS and CDR2 YFSETQ. The CDR3 is 13 residues long. The CDR3 DNA reads as TGCGCCAGCAGCTCGGGGACCGGTGAAAAACTGTTTTTT. Translated, it gives CASSSGTGEKLFF. The full variable domain, in which reference TRBV5-1 and TRBJ1-4 provide the parts outside the CDR3, is KAGVTQTPRYLIKTRGQQVTLSCSPISGHRSVSWYQQTPGQGLQFLFEYFSETQRNKGNFPGRFSGRQFSNSRSEMNVSTLELGDSALYLCASSSGTGEKLFFGSGTQLSVL.

There are many counts of this clonotype. The J gene is TRBJ1-1, the V gene TRBV12-3 or TRBV12-4; 9 bases align to TRBD1. Unmatched junction bases numbered 4, after V lost 6 bases and J lost 2 bases. The CDR3 runs to 14 residues. CDR3 protein: CASRGQGGNTEAFF. As DNA, the CDR3 is TGTGCCAGCAGGGGACAGGGAGGAAACACTGAAGCTTTCTTT.

This clonotype showed up just a few times. This chain uses TRBV6-2 or TRBV6-3 with TRBJ1-5; D is undetermined. V dropped 2 bases and J dropped 0 bases, with 8 bases sitting between them. Germline lookup yields CDR1 MNHEY and CDR2 SVGEGT. The CDR3 has 15 residues. Written as DNA, the CDR3 is TGTGCCAGCAGTTACCTGGGGTATAGCAATCAGCCCCAGCATTTT. This translates into CASSYLGYSNQPQHF.

This clonotype was observed a few times. V gene TRBV5-1 combines with J gene TRBJ2-7; 8 bases line up with TRBD2. The CDR3 is 15 residues long. The J segment lost 3 bases and the V segment lost 0 bases, leaving 5 bases of the junction unmatched. Germline V CDR1 and CDR2: SGHRS, YFSETQ. For the CDR3, the DNA is TGCGCCAGCAGCTTGGAAATTCGGGGGGGCTACGAGCAGTACTTC. Its translation is CASSLEIRGGYEQYF.

This clonotype showed up just a few times. The V gene is TRBV2, the J gene TRBJ1-1; D may be TRBD1 (5 bases). This CDR3 has 14 residues. Trimming shortened V by 5 bases and J by 0 bases, and 10 bases separated the two germline ends. Germline CDR1 reads SNHLY; CDR2 reads FYNNEI. The CDR3 region has the DNA TGTGCCAGCAGTCTACAGGACTTGAACACTGAAGCTTTCTTT. Residues: CASSLQDLNTEAFF. The full variable domain, completed using reference TRBV2 and TRBJ1-1, is EPEVTQTPSHQVTQMGQEVILRCVPISNHLYFYWYRQILGQKVEFLVSFYNNEISEKSEIFDDQFSVERPDGSNFTLKIRSTKLEDSAMYFCASSLQDLNTEAFFGQGTRLTVV.

V is TRBV12-3 or TRBV12-4 and J is TRBJ1-5; D uncertain. The CDR3 contains 17 residues. V shed 5 bases and J shed 1 base, with 18 bases lying between them. CDR3: CASSPVLRIGSNQPQHF. The CDR3 coding sequence is TGTGCCAGCAGTCCGGTCCTGCGGATTGGGAGCAATCAGCCCCAGCATTTT.

In its sample, this clonotype was seen a few times. V is TRBV6-4 and J is TRBJ2-7; maybe TRBD2 (5 bases). Germline assignment: CDR1 MRHNA and CDR2 SNTAGT. This CDR3 is built from 13 residues. The germline V and J ends were trimmed by 9 bases and 4 bases, with 16 bases remaining between them. CDR3 in DNA: TGTGCCAGTGCCTGGCGGAGCGGATACGAGCAGTACTTC. It specifies CASAWRSGYEQYF.

The gene calls are TRBV12-3 or TRBV12-4 and TRBJ2-2; no firm D call. V was pared by 9 bases and J by 3 bases, with 11 bases between. CDR3 length equals 13 residues. The CDR3 nucleotides are TGTGCCAGTCCTACTTGGGACACCGGGGAGCTGTTTTTT. Translating gives CASPTWDTGELFF.